This TCR beta chain was sequenced for a study of shared clonotypes between healthy human individuals. Study as a whole: The plates for each donor numbered three CD4 naive, three CD4 memory, two CD8 naive and one CD8 memory. General observations from the study: A limitation of the genetic and exposure-history diversity represented arose from few donors.

The germline V gene encodes CDR1 MNHNS and CDR2 SASEGT. This CDR3 is 14 amino acids long. The germline V and J ends were trimmed by 4 bases and 3 bases, with 13 bases remaining between them. CD45RO negativity and positive selection for CCR7 defined naive CD8 cells, a population that excluded terminally differentiated effector memory CD45RA+ cells. As to this clone: The antigen remains undetermined.

Some clones are missing from TCRdb's copy, which holds only in-frame ones; the method was immunoSEQ multiplex PCR. Of around 2,000,000 clones in the sample, 90% to 95% were seen once. This TCR came from a man between 18 and 29 years old in good health. Some clones in this sample may be carry-over from other donors' samples. Sequencing was carried out using naive CD8+ T cells from PBMCs. The chain has TRBV6-1 and TRBJ2-7, with a tentative D call TRBD1 (5 bases). DNA for the CDR3: TGTGCCAGCAGTGGAATTACAGGTGTCTACGAGCAGTACTTC. It specifies CASSGITGVYEQYF.